This paragraph reports one T cell receptor (beta chain). This table comes from immunoSEQ multiplex PCR, and its TCRdb copy is limited to in-frame clones, with some not included. The sample lists under 1,900,000 clones; 98% were seen once. The data originate from a study of shared clonotypes between healthy human individuals. Study details: Three plates each covered CD4 naive and memory; CD8 naive two, CD8 memory one.

Per the germline V gene, CDR1 is SGHNT and CDR2 is YYREEE (reference sequence). J was trimmed by 0 bases and V by 4 bases; bases with no gene match: 9. The CDR3 has 19 residues. Material for sequencing was naive CD4+ T cells sorted from blood. Subset indicated: CD45RA+ positively selected. The clonotype comes from a man aged 25-45 years in good health. The rearrangement joins TRBV5-4 to TRBJ2-1, with TRBD2 identical over 14 bases. In DNA, the CDR3 is TGTGCCAGCAGCCACGGACTAGCGGGAGGCTATAGCTCCTACAATGAGCAGTTCTTC. Its translation is CASSHGLAGGYSSYNEQFF.